This T cell receptor beta chain stems from a study of T cell changes during pregnancy in multiple sclerosis. Germline trimming cut 1 base from V and 8 bases from J; bases unmatched to any gene: 9. Germline loops: CDR1 LNHDA, CDR2 SQIVND (reference sequence). This CDR3 comprises 15 residues. Repertoires were generated with immunoSEQ multiplex PCR, while TCRdb's copy carries only in-frame clones and drops some. Of around 92,000 clones in the sample, 90% to 95% were seen once. This chain uses TRBV19 with TRBJ1-1; the match to TRBD1 covers 8 bases. Sample: peripheral blood, taken in the third trimester of pregnancy. This TCR derives from a female donor with multiple sclerosis, enrolled in a pregnancy study. The CDR3 protein is CASSIGNRGFTEAFF. CDR3 DNA sequence: TGTGCCAGTAGTATAGGAAACAGGGGGTTTACGGAAGCTTTCTTT.